This TCR beta chain was obtained from a study of OX40 agonist ivuxolimab in advanced cancers. Study-level background: Ivuxolimab, which targeted the costimulatory receptor OX40 (CD134), was an agonistic, fully human IgG2 monoclonal antibody. Among the approximately 50 dose-escalation patients, about 20 had hepatocellular carcinoma, roughly 15 melanoma, 9 renal cell carcinoma and 9 head and neck cancer. In the dose-escalation cohort, 70% to 85% of patients were male, and the mean age was roughly 60 years with a range of roughly 20 to 80. The point of sequencing TCRbeta in the periphery was to test whether ivuxolimab changed TCR sequence diversity and drove clonal T-cell expansion. Patients were allowed to have had prior anti-PD-1, anti-PD-L1 or anti-CTLA-4 therapy, and around two fifths of the dose-escalation patients had been treated with checkpoint inhibitors. The paper reports the monotherapy dose-escalation portion (N of about 47 patients) of the phase I ivuxolimab trial. Intravenous ivuxolimab was administered to patients every 2 weeks at six dose levels: 0.01, 0.1, 0.3, 1.5, 3 and 10 mg/kg. Partial responses occurred in three dose-escalation patients, of whom one had hepatocellular carcinoma and two had cutaneous melanoma.

With regard to this clone: No antigen is known for it. No per-base quality is available; no much larger clone lies one base away.

Study-wide findings and limitations: Clonal expansion of both CD4+ and CD8+ blood T cells was observed from baseline to week 6 at doses 0.1 to 3.0 mg/kg. Partial responders in the 0.1-3.0 mg/kg groups had among the lowest normalized peripheral clonal expansion, especially among CD8+ T cells. On average, CD8+ T cells showed more expanded clones than CD4+ T cells after ivuxolimab. Which antigens the clonally expanded peripheral T cells were specific for was not determined. Low levels of normalized T-cell clonal expansion were also seen in some nonresponding patients.

V and J are truncated by 3 bases and 0 bases respectively, leaving an intervening sequence of 6 bases. The germline V gene encodes CDR1 LNHDA and CDR2 SQIVND (reference sequence). From the cysteine up to the phenylalanine, the CDR3 has a length of 14 residues. Here the CDR3 DNA is all that survives: 42 bases in frame from base 1. Genomic DNA was extracted from sorted cells for sequencing of the TCRbeta CDR3 region. The immunoSEQ Assay was used to sequence the TCRbeta CDR3 regions. TCRdb retrieved this table from immuneACCESS and kept in-frame rearrangements only. Not all clones are present; in checked studies, unresolved V genes account for under half, and no reason is known for the remainder. The table for this sample lists approximately 18,000 clones; approximately 80% of them were counted only once. The top ten clones comprise less than 55% of the sample. Patients with autoimmune disease history or receiving systemic immunosuppression were excluded from the trial. Peripheral blood for TCR sequencing was drawn from every dose cohort at baseline, at cycle 4 day 1 and at cycle 7 day 1. The samples were taken from a phase I, first-in-human, multicenter, open-label dose-escalation trial of ivuxolimab. The trial enrolled adults with locally advanced or metastatic head and neck squamous cell, hepatocellular, melanoma or renal cell carcinoma. Before TCR sequencing, CD4+ T cells and CD8+ T cells from peripheral blood were sorted into separate populations.

Rearrangement joined TRBV19 to TRBJ2-1; no confident D gene assignment can be made. This sequence was found in an adult with an advanced solid tumor such as melanoma, head and neck, liver or kidney cancer. This specimen consisted of CD4+ or CD8+ T cells sorted from blood, obtained in a trial of the OX40 agonist ivuxolimab. The sequence in DNA is TGTGCCAGTAGTATCAGGCCCTCCTACAATGAGCAGTTCTTC. Translated, this gives CASSIRPSYNEQFF.